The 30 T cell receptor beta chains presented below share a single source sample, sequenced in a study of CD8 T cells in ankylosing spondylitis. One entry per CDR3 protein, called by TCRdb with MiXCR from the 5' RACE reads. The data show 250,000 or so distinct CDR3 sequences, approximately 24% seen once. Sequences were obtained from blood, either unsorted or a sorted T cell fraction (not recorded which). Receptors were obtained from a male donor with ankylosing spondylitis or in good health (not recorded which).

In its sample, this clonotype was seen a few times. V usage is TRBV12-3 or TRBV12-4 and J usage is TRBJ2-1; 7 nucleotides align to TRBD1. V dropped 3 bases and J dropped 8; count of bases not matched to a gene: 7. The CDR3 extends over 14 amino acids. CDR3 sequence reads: CASSFGTAIDEQFF. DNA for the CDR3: TGTGCCAGCAGTTTTGGGACAGCTATCGATGAGCAGTTCTTC.

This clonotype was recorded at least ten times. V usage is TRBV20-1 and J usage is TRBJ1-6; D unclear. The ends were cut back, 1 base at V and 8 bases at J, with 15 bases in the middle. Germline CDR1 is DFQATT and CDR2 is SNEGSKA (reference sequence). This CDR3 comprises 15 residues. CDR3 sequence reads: CSARVAGLRDSPLHF. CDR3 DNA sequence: TGCAGTGCTAGAGTCGCCGGGTTGAGGGATTCACCCCTCCACTTT.

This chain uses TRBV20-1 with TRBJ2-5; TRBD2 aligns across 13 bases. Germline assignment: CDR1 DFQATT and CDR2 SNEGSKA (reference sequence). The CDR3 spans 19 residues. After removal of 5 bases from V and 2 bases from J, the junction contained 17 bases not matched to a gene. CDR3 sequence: CSASKYRGGLAGEQETQYF. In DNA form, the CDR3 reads TGCAGTGCTTCAAAGTATAGGGGCGGACTAGCGGGGGAACAAGAGACCCAGTACTTC.

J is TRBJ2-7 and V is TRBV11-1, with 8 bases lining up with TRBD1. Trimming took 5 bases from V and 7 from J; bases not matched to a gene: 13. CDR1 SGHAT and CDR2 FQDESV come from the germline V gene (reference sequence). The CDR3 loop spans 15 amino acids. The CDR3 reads CASSPKDRDLGEQYF. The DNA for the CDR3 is TGTGCCAGCAGCCCGAAGGACAGGGACTTGGGGGAGCAGTACTTC.

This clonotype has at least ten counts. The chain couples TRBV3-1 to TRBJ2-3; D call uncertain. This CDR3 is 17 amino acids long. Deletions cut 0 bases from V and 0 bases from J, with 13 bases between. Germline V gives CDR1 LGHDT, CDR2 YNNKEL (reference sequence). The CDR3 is CASSQDPPGLSTDTQYF. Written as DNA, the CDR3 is TGTGCCAGCAGCCAAGATCCCCCAGGTCTCAGCACAGATACGCAGTATTTT.

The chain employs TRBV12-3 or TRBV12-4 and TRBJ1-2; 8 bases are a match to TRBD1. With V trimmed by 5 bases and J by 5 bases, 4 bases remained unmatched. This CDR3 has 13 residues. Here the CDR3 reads CASSGQGPYGYTF. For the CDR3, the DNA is TGTGCCAGCAGTGGACAGGGTCCATATGGCTACACCTTC.

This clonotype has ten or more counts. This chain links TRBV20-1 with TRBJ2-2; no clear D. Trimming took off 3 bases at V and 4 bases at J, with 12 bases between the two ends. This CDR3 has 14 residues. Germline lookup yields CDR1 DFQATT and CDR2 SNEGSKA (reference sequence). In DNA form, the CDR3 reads TGCAGTGCTAGCAACGGCGGTAGCACCGGGGAGCTGTTTTTT. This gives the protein CSASNGGSTGELFF.

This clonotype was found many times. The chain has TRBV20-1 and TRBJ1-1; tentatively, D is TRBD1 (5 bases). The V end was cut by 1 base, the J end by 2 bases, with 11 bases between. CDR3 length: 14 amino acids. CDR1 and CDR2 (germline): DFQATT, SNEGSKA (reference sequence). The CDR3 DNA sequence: TGCAGTGCTAGAGGGAACCGGGACAACACTGAAGCTTTCTTT. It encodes CSARGNRDNTEAFF.

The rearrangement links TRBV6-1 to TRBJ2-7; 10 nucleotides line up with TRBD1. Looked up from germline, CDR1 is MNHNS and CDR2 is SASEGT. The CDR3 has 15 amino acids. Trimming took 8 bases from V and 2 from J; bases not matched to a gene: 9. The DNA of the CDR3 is TGTGCCAGCTCTCCCCCGGGACAGGGGACCTACGAGCAGTACTTC. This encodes CASSPPGQGTYEQYF.

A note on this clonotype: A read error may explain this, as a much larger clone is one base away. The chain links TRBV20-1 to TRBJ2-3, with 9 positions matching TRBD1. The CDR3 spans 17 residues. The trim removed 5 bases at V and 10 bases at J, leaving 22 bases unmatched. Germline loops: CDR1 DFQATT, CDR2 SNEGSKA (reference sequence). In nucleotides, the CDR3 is TGCAGTGCTTCCGACCTAATCACCGGGACAGGGTGGGGGTCGCAGTATTTT. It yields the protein CSASDLITGTGWGSQYF.

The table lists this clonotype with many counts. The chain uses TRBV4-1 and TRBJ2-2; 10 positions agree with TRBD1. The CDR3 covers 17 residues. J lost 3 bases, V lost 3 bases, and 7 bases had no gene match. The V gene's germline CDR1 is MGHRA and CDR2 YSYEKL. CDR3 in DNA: TGCGCCAGCAGCCATATCCGGGACAGGGGCCACACCGGGGAGCTGTTTTTT. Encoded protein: CASSHIRDRGHTGELFF.

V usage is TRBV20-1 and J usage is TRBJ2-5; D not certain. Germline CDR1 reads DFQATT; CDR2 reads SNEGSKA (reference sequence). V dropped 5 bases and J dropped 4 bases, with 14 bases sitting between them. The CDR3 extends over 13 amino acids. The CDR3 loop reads CSAGSQLLETQYF. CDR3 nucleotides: TGCAGTGCTGGCAGCCAACTATTAGAGACCCAGTACTTC.

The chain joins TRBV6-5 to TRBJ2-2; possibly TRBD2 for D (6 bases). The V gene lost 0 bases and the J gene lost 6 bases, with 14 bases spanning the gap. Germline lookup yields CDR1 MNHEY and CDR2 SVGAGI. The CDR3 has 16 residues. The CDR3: CASSYSLTSGAGELFF. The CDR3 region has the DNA TGTGCCAGCAGTTACTCCTTGACGTCGGGGGCCGGGGAGCTGTTTTTT.

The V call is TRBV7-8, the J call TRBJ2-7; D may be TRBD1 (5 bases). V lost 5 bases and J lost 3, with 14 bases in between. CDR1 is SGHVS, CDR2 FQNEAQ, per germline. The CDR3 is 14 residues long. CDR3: CASSSRVRLYEQYF. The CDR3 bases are TGTGCCAGCAGCAGCAGGGTGCGCCTCTACGAGCAGTACTTC.

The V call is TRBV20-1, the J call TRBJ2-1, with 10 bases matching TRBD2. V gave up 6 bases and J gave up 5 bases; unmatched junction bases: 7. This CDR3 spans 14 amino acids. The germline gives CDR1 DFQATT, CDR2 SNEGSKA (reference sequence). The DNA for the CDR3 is TGCAGTGCGATACTAGCGGGGAGGGACAATGAGCAGTTCTTC. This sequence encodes CSAILAGRDNEQFF.

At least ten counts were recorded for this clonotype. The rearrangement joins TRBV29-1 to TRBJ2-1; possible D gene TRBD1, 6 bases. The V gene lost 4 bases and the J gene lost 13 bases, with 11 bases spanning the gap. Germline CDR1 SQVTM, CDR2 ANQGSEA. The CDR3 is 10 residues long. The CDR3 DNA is TGCAGCGTTGGGACAGCGATCCAGTTCTTC. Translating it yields CSVGTAIQFF.

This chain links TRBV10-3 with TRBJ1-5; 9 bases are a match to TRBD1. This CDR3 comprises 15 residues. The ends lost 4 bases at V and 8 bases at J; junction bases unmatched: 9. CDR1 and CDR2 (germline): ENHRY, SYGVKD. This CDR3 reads CAISAGQGRGKPQHF. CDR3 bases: TGTGCCATCAGTGCAGGACAGGGGCGAGGAAAGCCCCAGCATTTT.

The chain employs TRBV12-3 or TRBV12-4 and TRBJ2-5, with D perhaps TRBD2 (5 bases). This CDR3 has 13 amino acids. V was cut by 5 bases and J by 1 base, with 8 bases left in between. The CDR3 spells CASSHTSQETQYF. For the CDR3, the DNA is TGTGCCAGCAGTCATACTAGCCAAGAGACCCAGTACTTC.

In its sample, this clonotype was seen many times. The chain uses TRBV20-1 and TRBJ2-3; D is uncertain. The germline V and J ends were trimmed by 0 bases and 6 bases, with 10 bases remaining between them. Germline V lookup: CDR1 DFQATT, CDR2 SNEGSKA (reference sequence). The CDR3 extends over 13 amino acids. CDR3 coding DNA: TGCAGTGCTAGAGAGATGTCCGGGGATACGCAGTATTTT. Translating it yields CSAREMSGDTQYF.

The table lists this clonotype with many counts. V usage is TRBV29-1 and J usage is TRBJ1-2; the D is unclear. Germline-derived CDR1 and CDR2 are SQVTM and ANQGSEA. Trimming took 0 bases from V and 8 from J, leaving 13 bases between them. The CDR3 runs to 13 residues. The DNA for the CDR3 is TGCAGCGTTGAAGATCTCCGCCGGGGAGGCTACACCTTC. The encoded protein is CSVEDLRRGGYTF.

The CDR3 nucleotides are TGCGCCAGCAGTGAGTCGGTGGGGGCCTACGAGCAGTACTTC. Protein: CASSESVGAYEQYF. This rearrangement joins TRBV10-2 to TRBJ2-7, with D perhaps matching TRBD1 or TRBD2 (5 bases each). V was clipped by 0 bases and J by 2 bases, with 8 bases between them. This CDR3 is built from 14 residues. CDR1 WSHSY and CDR2 SAAADI come from the germline V gene.

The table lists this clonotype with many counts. CDR3 DNA: TGTGCCAGCAGCAACTGGAGGGCGGGTGGCTACACCTTC. Translation: CASSNWRAGGYTF. The chain uses TRBV28 and TRBJ1-2; D remains ambiguous. The CDR3 loop spans 13 amino acids. Trimming stripped 6 bases from V and 7 bases from J, with 15 bases between. CDR1 is MDHEN and CDR2 is SYDVKM in the germline V gene.

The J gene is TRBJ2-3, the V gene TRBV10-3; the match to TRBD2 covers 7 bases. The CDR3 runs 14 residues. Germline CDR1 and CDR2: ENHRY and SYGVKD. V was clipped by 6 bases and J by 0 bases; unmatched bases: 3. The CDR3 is CAIRDSGSTDTQYF. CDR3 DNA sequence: TGTGCCATCAGGGATAGCGGGAGCACAGATACGCAGTATTTT.

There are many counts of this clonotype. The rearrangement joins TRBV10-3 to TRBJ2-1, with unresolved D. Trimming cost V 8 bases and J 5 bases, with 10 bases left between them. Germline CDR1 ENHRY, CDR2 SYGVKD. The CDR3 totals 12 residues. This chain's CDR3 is CAIGRSHNEQFF. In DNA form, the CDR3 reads TGTGCCATCGGGCGCAGCCACAATGAGCAGTTCTTC.

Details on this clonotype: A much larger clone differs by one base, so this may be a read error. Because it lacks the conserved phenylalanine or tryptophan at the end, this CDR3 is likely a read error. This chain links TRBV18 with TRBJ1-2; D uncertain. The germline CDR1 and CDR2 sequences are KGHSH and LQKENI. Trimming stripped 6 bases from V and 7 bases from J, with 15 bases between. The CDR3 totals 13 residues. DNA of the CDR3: TGTGCCAGCTCGCCCTATTCGGGGTCTGGCTACACCTTA. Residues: CASSPYSGSGYTL.

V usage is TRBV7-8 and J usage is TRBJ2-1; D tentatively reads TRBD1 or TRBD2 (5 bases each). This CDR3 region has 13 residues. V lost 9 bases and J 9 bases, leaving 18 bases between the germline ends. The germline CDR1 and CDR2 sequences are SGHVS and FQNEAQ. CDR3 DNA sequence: TGTGCCAGGAGTTCTGGGACCCTCTGTGAGCAGTTCTTC. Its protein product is CARSSGTLCEQFF.

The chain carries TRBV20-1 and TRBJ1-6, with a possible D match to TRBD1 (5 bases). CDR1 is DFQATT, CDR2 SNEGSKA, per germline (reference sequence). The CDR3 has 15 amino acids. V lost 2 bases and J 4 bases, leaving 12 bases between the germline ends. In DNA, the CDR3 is TGCAGTGCTAGAACCCCGGGGGGGTATAATTCACCCCTCCACTTT. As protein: CSARTPGGYNSPLHF.

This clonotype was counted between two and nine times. As DNA, the CDR3 is TGCAGCGTTTTGGGGGTCTCCTACGAGCAGTACTTC. Protein sequence: CSVLGVSYEQYF. The chain employs TRBV29-1 and TRBJ2-7; possibly TRBD1 or TRBD2 for D (5 bases each). CDR1 SQVTM and CDR2 ANQGSEA come from the germline V gene. This CDR3 is built from 12 residues. Trimming pared 5 bases from V and 0 bases from J, leaving 8 bases between.

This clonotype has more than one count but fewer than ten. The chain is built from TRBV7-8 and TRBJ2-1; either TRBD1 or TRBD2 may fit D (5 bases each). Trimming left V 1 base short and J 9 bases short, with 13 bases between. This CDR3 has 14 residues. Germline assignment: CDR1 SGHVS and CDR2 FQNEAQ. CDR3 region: CASSLVSGRLEQFF. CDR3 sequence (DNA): TGTGCCAGCAGCTTAGTTTCGGGGCGGCTTGAGCAGTTCTTC.

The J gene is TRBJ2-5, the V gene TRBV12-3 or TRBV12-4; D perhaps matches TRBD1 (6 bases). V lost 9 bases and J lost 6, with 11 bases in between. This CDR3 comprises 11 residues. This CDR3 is CASQGSKTQYF. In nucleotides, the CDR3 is TGTGCCAGTCAGGGGAGTAAGACCCAGTACTTC.